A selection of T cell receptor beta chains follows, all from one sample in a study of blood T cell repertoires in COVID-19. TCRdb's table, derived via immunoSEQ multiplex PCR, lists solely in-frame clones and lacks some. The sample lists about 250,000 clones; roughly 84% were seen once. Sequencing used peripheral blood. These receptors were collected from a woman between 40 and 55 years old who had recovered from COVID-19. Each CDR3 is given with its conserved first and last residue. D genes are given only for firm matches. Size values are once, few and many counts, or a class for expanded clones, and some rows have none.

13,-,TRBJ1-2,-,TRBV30,CAWSEDSYKGYTF,TGTGCCTGGAGTGAGGACTCCTACAAGGGCTACACCTTC
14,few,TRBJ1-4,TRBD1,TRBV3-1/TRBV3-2,CASSPSGQGEKLFF,TGTGCCAGCAGCCCGTCGGGACAGGGTGAAAAACTGTTTTTT
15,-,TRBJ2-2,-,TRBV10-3,CAIFRPQGPTGELFF,TGTGCCATTTTCCGCCCGCAGGGGCCTACCGGGGAGCTGTTTTTT
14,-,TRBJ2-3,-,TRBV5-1,CASSFITVADTQYF,TGCGCCAGCAGTTTTATAACAGTAGCAGATACGCAGTATTTT
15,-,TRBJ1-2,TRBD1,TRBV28,CASSFARGNVYGYTF,TGTGCCAGCAGTTTCGCCAGGGGGAACGTCTATGGCTACACCTTC
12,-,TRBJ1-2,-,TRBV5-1,CASSLEPYGYTF,TGCGCCAGCAGCTTGGAGCCCTATGGCTACACCTTC
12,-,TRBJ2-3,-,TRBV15,CATSVQGDTQYF,TGTGCCACCAGCGTTCAGGGGGATACGCAGTATTTT
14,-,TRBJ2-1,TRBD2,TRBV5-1,CASSFTSGDNEQFF,TGCGCCAGCAGCTTTACTAGCGGGGACAATGAGCAGTTCTTC
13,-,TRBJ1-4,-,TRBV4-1,CASSQTGNEKLFF,TGCGCCAGCAGCCAGACAGGAAATGAAAAACTGTTTTTT
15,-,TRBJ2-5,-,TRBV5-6,CASSRDLAGRETQYF,TGTGCCAGCAGCCGGGATTTGGCAGGCAGAGAGACCCAGTACTTC
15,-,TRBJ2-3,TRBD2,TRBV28,CASGLLAGGPDTQYF,TGTGCCAGCGGCCTACTGGCGGGGGGGCCAGATACGCAGTATTTT
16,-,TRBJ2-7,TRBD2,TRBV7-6,CASSLEASGGYYEQYF,TGTGCCAGCAGCTTAGAGGCTAGCGGGGGTTACTACGAGCAGTACTTC